A selection of T cell receptor beta chains follows, all from one sample in a study of a mutant IDH1 vaccine in newly diagnosed glioma. The method was immunoSEQ multiplex PCR; TCRdb's version includes in-frame clones alone and lacks a portion of them. The sample carries roughly 60,000 clones, under 85% recorded once. These receptors have no known antigen. Sequencing was performed on PBMCs, taken from a glioma patient whose treatment included an IDH1 peptide vaccine. The receptor source for this set is a man over 45 with glioma. Both conserved end residues are part of each CDR3. The D gene is left open where the match is weak.

V: TRBV5-4
J: TRBJ1-6
D: -
DNA: TGTGCCAGCAGCTTGGGAGTTGATTCACCCCTCCACTTT
CDR3: CASSLGVDSPLHF

V: TRBV15
J: TRBJ1-3
D: TRBD1
DNA: TGTGCCACCAGCGGAGACAGGGACCCCTCTGGAAACACCATATATTTT
CDR3: CATSGDRDPSGNTIYF

V: TRBV5-4
J: TRBJ1-6
D: TRBD1
DNA: TGTGCCACCACACAGGGGGACTCCTATAATTCACCCCTCCACTTT
CDR3: CATTQGDSYNSPLHF

V: TRBV6-4
J: TRBJ2-7
D: TRBD2
DNA: TGTGCCAGCAGTTTGGCGGGAGGATACGAGCAGTACTTC
CDR3: CASSLAGGYEQYF

V: TRBV9
J: TRBJ2-2
D: -
DNA: TGTGCCAGCAGCGTAGCGGGGGACGACACCGGGGAGCTGTTTTTT
CDR3: CASSVAGDDTGELFF

V: TRBV4-3
J: TRBJ2-7
D: -
DNA: TGCGCCAGCAGCCCCCGGGACGGATCCTACGAGCAGTACTTC
CDR3: CASSPRDGSYEQYF

V: TRBV27
J: TRBJ2-1
D: TRBD2
DNA: TGTGCCAGCAGTTCACCCCAGCGGGGGGAAGATGAGCAGTTCTTC
CDR3: CASSSPQRGEDEQFF

V: TRBV7-9
J: TRBJ2-2
D: -
DNA: TGTGCCACCACAAGCACGGAAAACACCGGGGAGCTGTTTTTT
CDR3: CATTSTENTGELFF

V: TRBV30
J: TRBJ1-5
D: -
DNA: TGTGCCTGGAGTGTACTGAGGGGCCGGAATCAGCCCCAGCATTTT
CDR3: CAWSVLRGRNQPQHF

V: TRBV9
J: TRBJ1-5
D: -
DNA: TGTGCCAGCAGCGTAGGGCAGGGACCTCAGCCCCAGCATTTT
CDR3: CASSVGQGPQPQHF

V: TRBV30
J: TRBJ2-1
D: TRBD2
DNA: TGTGCCTGGAGTCCCCGGACCGGGCGGGGGTACAATGAGCAGTTCTTC
CDR3: CAWSPRTGRGYNEQFF

V: TRBV10-2
J: TRBJ2-7
D: TRBD2
DNA: TGCGCCAGCAGGCTCTCTCTAGCGGGGGGAAGAGAGCAGTACTTC
CDR3: CASRLSLAGGREQYF